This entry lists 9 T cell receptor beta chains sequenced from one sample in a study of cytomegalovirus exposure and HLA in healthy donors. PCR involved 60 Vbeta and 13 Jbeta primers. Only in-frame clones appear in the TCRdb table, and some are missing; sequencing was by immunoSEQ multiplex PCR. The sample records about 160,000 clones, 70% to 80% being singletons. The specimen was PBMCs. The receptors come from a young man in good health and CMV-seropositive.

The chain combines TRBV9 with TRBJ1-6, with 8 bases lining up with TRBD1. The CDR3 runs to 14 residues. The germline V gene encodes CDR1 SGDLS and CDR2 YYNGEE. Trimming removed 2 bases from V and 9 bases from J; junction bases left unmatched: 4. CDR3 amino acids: CASSVGQGLSPLHF. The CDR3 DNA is TGTGCCAGCAGCGTCGGACAGGGCCTTTCACCCCTCCACTTT. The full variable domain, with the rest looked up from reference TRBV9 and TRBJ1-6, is DSGVTQTPKHLITATGQRVTLRCSPRSGDLSVYWYQQSLDQGLQFLIQYYNGEERAKGNILERFSAQQFPDLHSELNLSSLELGDSALYFCASSVGQGLSPLHFGNGTRLTVT.

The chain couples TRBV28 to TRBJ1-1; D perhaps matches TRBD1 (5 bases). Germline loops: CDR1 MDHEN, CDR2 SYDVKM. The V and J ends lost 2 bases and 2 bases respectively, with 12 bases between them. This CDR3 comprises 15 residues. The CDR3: CASSLEETANTEAFF. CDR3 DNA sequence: TGTGCCAGCAGTTTAGAGGAGACAGCAAACACTGAAGCTTTCTTT.

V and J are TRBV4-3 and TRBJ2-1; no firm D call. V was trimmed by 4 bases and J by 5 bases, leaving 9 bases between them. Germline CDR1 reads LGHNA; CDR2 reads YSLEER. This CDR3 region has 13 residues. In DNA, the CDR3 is TGCGCCAGCAGCCTCTGGAGTAACAATGAGCAGTTCTTC. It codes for CASSLWSNNEQFF.

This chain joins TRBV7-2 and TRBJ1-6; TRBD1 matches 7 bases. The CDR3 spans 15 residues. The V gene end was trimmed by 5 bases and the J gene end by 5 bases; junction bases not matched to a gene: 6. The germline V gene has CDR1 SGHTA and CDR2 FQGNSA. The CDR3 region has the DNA TGTGCCAGCAGCGCCTGGACAGGAAATAATTCACCCCTCCACTTT. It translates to CASSAWTGNNSPLHF.

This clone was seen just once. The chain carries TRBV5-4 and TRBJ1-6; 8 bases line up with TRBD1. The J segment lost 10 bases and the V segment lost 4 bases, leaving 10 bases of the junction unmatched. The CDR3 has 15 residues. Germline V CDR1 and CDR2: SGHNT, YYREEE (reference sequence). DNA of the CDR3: TGTGCCAGCAGCCCCGGACAGGGAGTTGGGTCACCCCTCCACTTT. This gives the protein CASSPGQGVGSPLHF.

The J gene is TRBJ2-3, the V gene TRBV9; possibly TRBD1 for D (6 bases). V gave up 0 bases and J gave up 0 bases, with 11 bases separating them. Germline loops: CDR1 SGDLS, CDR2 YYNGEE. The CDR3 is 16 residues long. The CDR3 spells CASSVEGQPSTDTQYF. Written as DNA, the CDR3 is TGTGCCAGCAGCGTAGAGGGACAACCTAGCACAGATACGCAGTATTTT. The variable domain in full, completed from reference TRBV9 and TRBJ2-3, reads DSGVTQTPKHLITATGQRVTLRCSPRSGDLSVYWYQQSLDQGLQFLIQYYNGEERAKGNILERFSAQQFPDLHSELNLSSLELGDSALYFCASSVEGQPSTDTQYFGPGTRLTVL.

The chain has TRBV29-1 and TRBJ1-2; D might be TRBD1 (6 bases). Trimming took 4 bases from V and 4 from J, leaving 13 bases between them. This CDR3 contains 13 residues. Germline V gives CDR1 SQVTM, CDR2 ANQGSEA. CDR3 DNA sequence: TGCAGCGTTGGGGAAGGGGGGGTCTATGGCTACACCTTC. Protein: CSVGEGGVYGYTF.

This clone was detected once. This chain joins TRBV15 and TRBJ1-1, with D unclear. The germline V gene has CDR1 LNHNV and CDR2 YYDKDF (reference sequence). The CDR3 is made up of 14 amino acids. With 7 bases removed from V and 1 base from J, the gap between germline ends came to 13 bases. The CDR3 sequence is CATTYGDANTEAFF. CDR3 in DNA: TGTGCCACCACCTACGGAGATGCGAACACTGAAGCTTTCTTT.

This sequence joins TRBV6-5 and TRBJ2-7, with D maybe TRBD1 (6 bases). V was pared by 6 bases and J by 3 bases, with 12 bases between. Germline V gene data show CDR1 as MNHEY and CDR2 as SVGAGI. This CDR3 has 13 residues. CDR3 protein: CASRDPGVYEQYF. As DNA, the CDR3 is TGTGCCAGCAGGGACCCAGGGGTCTACGAGCAGTACTTC.